This TCR beta chain was sequenced for a study of blood T cell repertoires in COVID-19. Study-level information: Acute and convalescent COVID-19 specimens originated in the United States, Italy and Spain. From T cells, B-cell-depleted T cells, or PBMCs came the material, which was cDNA or gDNA.

As handled by the study authors: It was from reference gene primer amplification that nucleated cell counts were estimated. Libraries were prepared by immunoSEQ multiplex PCR; TCRdb keeps only in-frame clonotypes and omits some of them. The V and J calls and clone size come from that table; D and trimming were worked out from the DNA. The sample holds a few hundred thousand clones, approximately 88% seen once. The sequencing sample was made of peripheral blood. The TCR was taken from a woman in her thirties or forties who had recovered from COVID-19.

The CDR3 region is CASSVEGGSTEAFF. The CDR3, as DNA: TGTGCCAGCAGCGTAGAGGGTGGGAGCACTGAAGCTTTCTTT. J is TRBJ1-1 and V is TRBV9, with D unclear. CDR3 size: 14 residues. Trimming stripped 0 bases from V and 4 bases from J, with 10 bases between. The germline V gene has CDR1 SGDLS and CDR2 YYNGEE.